This T cell receptor (beta chain) was obtained from a study of human T cells and chemical hapten exposure. Background on the study: DPC 0.01% went on the upper back by patch test, with reading at 6 days. Regarding the study as a whole: Among expanded TCRs, significantly more large CDR3 similarity clusters formed than among controls.

TCRdb itself ran the RACE reads through MiXCR, one entry per CDR3 protein. The data hold 80,000 to 100,000 distinct CDR3 sequences, with more than 9% observed a single time. Indicated time point: patch test 2, 6 weeks after DPC sensitization. The treatment here: therapeutic diphenylcyclopropenone sensitization with weekly scalp DPC. CDR3 size: 14 residues. Trimming cost V 2 bases and J 3 bases, with 10 bases left between them. Per germline, CDR1 LGHNA and CDR2 YSLEER. This clonotype appeared many times. Its specificity is unknown. Sample: whole blood, taken in connection with sensitization to the hapten diphenylcyclopropenone (DPC). The V and J genes are TRBV4-3 and TRBJ1-1; weak D call: TRBD1 (5 bases). The receptor was derived from a woman aged 50 to 65 with alopecia areata. Some clones in this sample may be carry-over from other donors' samples. CDR3 sequence (DNA): TGCGCCAGCAGCCAAAGCTTGGGGGACACTGAAGCTTTCTTT. This encodes CASSQSLGDTEAFF.